This T cell receptor beta chain was sequenced for a study of blood T cell repertoires in COVID-19. The germline gives CDR1 GTSNPN, CDR2 SVGIG (reference sequence). Trimming cost V 0 bases and J 1 base, with 6 bases left between them. The CDR3 totals 13 residues. Generated by immunoSEQ multiplex PCR, the TCRdb table keeps only in-frame clones and is missing some. The data contain 150,000 to 200,000 clones, about nine tenths of them seen just once; the ten biggest clones take up around 7%. The receptor was isolated from a man aged 35 to 55 with acute or convalescent COVID-19. The specimen was peripheral blood. This chain connects TRBV30 to TRBJ2-5; D is unresolved. CDR3 nucleotides: TGTGCCTGGAGTGTAGCGACCCAAGAGACCCAGTACTTC. This sequence encodes CAWSVATQETQYF.